The next 5 T cell receptor beta chains were all read from a single sample in a study of T cells expressing NK-cell markers. TCRdb reprocessed the 5' RACE reads, keeping one entry per CDR3 protein, no DNA. The table for this sample gives some 150,000 distinct CDR3 sequences. What was sequenced was blood T cells: a sorted CD56 or NKG2C T cell subset, CD4+ or CD8+ T cells, or bulk PBMC T cells (not recorded which). The receptors here all came from a woman in her fifties or sixties in good health.

The V gene is TRBV15, the J gene TRBJ2-3. The CDR3 covers 13 residues. In germline, CDR1 is LNHNV, CDR2 YYDKDF (reference sequence). CDR3 amino acids: CATSDGPQDTQYF. Together with reference TRBV15 and TRBJ2-3, the CDR3 gives the full variable domain: DAMVIQNPRYQVTQFGKPVTLSCSQTLNHNVMYWYQQKSSQAPKLLFHYYDKDFNNEADTPDNFQSRRPNTSFCFLDIRSPGLGDTAMYLCATSDGPQDTQYFGPGTRLTVL.

The chain combines TRBV29-1 with TRBJ1-5. Germline V gene sequence: CDR1 SQVTM, CDR2 ANQGSEA. The CDR3 extends over 12 amino acids. The CDR3 sequence is CSVGSVEGTQHF.

This chain uses TRBV24-1 with TRBJ2-3; TCRdb gives TRBD1 as the D gene, but with no DNA this cannot be confirmed. CDR3 length equals 17 residues. The germline V gene has CDR1 KGHDR and CDR2 SFDVKD. CDR3 amino acids: CATSGTGQGVAKHTQYF.

This chain connects TRBV29-1 to TRBJ1-1; the D call of TRBD1 rests on TCRdb alone, since no DNA is present to check it. The CDR3 has 15 residues. CDR1 SQVTM and CDR2 ANQGSEA come from the germline V gene. The CDR3 sequence: CSVPGTAKVNTEAFF.

CDR3 in amino acids: CASSLPGQSTDTQYF. The chain links TRBV7-6 to TRBJ2-3; the D call from TCRdb, TRBD1, cannot be confirmed without DNA. This CDR3 contains 15 residues. Germline CDR1 and CDR2: SGHVS and FNYEAQ. Combining the CDR3 with reference TRBV7-6 and TRBJ2-3 gives the whole variable domain GAGVSQSPRYKVTKRGQDVALRCDPISGHVSLYWYRQALGQGPEFLTYFNYEAQQDKSGLPNDRFSAERPEGSISTLTIQRTEQRDSAMYRCASSLPGQSTDTQYFGPGTRLTVL.